This passage covers 5 T cell receptor beta chains from one sample sequenced in a study of OX40 agonist ivuxolimab in advanced cancers. Generated by immunoSEQ multiplex PCR, the TCRdb table keeps only in-frame clones and is missing some. The sample yields under 70,000 clones, more than 85% seen once. The input for sequencing was CD4+ or CD8+ T cells sorted from blood, taken in a trial of the OX40 agonist ivuxolimab. The receptors stem from an adult with an advanced solid tumor such as melanoma, head and neck, liver or kidney cancer.

This chain joins TRBV7-9 and TRBJ2-3; the D gene is possibly TRBD2 (7 bases). CDR3 length: 13 amino acids. CDR1 is SEHNR, CDR2 FQNEAQ, per germline (reference sequence). Trimming removed 5 bases from V and 4 bases from J, with 10 bases in between. This CDR3 reads CASSPGGADTQYF. In DNA form, the CDR3 reads TGTGCCAGCAGCCCGGGGGGCGCAGATACGCAGTATTTT.

The V call is TRBV21-1, the J call TRBJ1-3; the DNA was not compared with TRBD1, the D call given in the table. TRBV21-1 is annotated as a pseudogene. CDR3 length equals 15 residues. The CDR3 loop reads CASSKAEQGGNTIYF. CDR3 nucleotide sequence: TGTGCCAGCAGCAAAGCAGAACAGGGGGGAAACACCATATATTTT.

The chain has TRBV5-1 and TRBJ2-3; D is uncertain. From germline, CDR1 is SGHRS and CDR2 YFSETQ. The CDR3 runs 15 residues. V lost 0 bases and J 0 bases, leaving 8 bases between the germline ends. CDR3 loop: CASSLGSTSTDTQYF. The CDR3 coding sequence is TGCGCCAGCAGCTTGGGCTCAACTAGCACAGATACGCAGTATTTT.

The chain couples TRBV30 to TRBJ2-1, with 8 nucleotides matching TRBD1. V gave up 4 bases and J gave up 9 bases; unmatched junction bases: 8. Germline CDR1 GTSNPN, CDR2 SVGIG (reference sequence). The CDR3 sequence is 13 residues long. This CDR3 reads CAWIWTGSGEQFF. DNA for the CDR3: TGTGCCTGGATTTGGACAGGGTCTGGTGAGCAGTTCTTC.

This chain joins TRBV19 and TRBJ1-2; 9 nucleotides line up with TRBD1. V lost 6 bases and J lost 6; bases outside the gene matches: 8. The length of the CDR3 is 14 residues. Germline assignment: CDR1 LNHDA and CDR2 SQIVND (reference sequence). The CDR3 region has the DNA TGTGCCAGTAGCTACAGGGGGCAGAGGGATGGCTACACCTTC. Translated: CASSYRGQRDGYTF. The whole variable domain, filled in from reference TRBV19 and TRBJ1-2, reads DGGITQSPKYLFRKEGQNVTLSCEQNLNHDAMYWYRQDPGQGLRLIYYSQIVNDFQKGDIAEGYSVSREKKESFPLTVTSAQKNPTAFYLCASSYRGQRDGYTFGSGTRLTVV.